The clone carrying this T cell receptor beta chain was seen more than once but under ten times. Antigen unknown. This record belongs to a study of immune evolution from preneoplasia to lung adenocarcinoma. Study-wide points: Top clone share appeared to fall from AAH through AIS, MIA, adenocarcinoma.

This CDR3 contains 13 residues. Per germline, CDR1 SGDLS and CDR2 YYNGEE. V was clipped by 0 bases and J by 7 bases; unmatched bases: 2. Assay: immunoSEQ multiplex PCR; the TCRdb copy retains only in-frame clones and omits some. The sample yields 12,000 or so clones, over 65% seen once. This sequence was found in a person aged 50 to 70 with lung adenocarcinoma. The genes are TRBV9 and TRBJ2-5, with TRBD1 identical over 8 bases. Sequencing input: FFPE tissue from an adenomatous hyperplasia lung lesion. The subset was: atypical adenomatous hyperplasia (AAH), lung preneoplasia. For the CDR3, the DNA is TGTGCCAGCAGCGTAGGACAGGGGTGGACCCAGTACTTC. It yields the protein CASSVGQGWTQYF. The full variable domain, its missing parts supplied by reference TRBV9 and TRBJ2-5, is DSGVTQTPKHLITATGQRVTLRCSPRSGDLSVYWYQQSLDQGLQFLIQYYNGEERAKGNILERFSAQQFPDLHSELNLSSLELGDSALYFCASSVGQGWTQYFGPGTRLLVL.